This T cell receptor beta chain was identified in a study of control samples from healthy donors and cancer patients. Trimming took 2 bases from V and 5 from J, leaving 12 bases between them. This CDR3 comprises 14 residues. Per germline, CDR1 LGHDT and CDR2 YNNKEL (reference sequence). Data came from immunoSEQ multiplex PCR; TCRdb stores just in-frame clones and leaves some out. The table has about 120,000 clones, about 87% seen once. This sequence joins TRBV3-1 (or the pseudogene TRBV3-2) and TRBJ1-1; no firm D call. Input material: blood. This sequence originates from a man aged 25-45 years in good health. CDR3 sequence: CASSQLTRWTEAFF. CDR3 nucleotides: TGTGCCAGCAGCCAATTAACCCGATGGACTGAAGCTTTCTTT.